This is a list of T cell receptor beta chains from one sample in a study of graft-versus-host responses after intestinal transplantation. The data were produced by immunoSEQ multiplex PCR, yet TCRdb's version contains in-frame clones alone and is incomplete. The table shows approximately 130,000 clones, with more than 90% occurring only once. No antigen has been identified for these receptors. This material consisted of unstimulated CD4+ T cells sorted from spleen or lymph node cells, taken before intestinal transplant. All receptors derive from a human donor who received an intestinal transplant. CDR3s include the opening cysteine and the closing phenylalanine or tryptophan. The D gene is left open where the match is weak. Not every row has a clone size; where given, it reads once, few, many or a size class.

v_call: TRBV11-2
d_call: TRBD2
clone_size: NA
j_call: TRBJ2-2
cdr3_aa: CASSLGWGGDGELFF
cdr3_nt: TGTGCCAGCAGCTTAGGATGGGGAGGGGACGGGGAGCTGTTTTTT

v_call: TRBV21-1
d_call: NA
clone_size: NA
j_call: TRBJ1-2
cdr3_aa: CASSKGGVRYQRESYGYTF
cdr3_nt: TGTGCCAGCAGCAAAGGCGGGGTCCGATACCAGCGGGAATCCTATGGCTACACCTTC

v_call: TRBV18
d_call: TRBD2
clone_size: NA
j_call: TRBJ2-3
cdr3_aa: CASSERLAGSTDTQYF
cdr3_nt: TGTGCCAGCTCAGAACGACTAGCGGGAAGCACAGATACGCAGTATTTT

v_call: TRBV5-4
d_call: NA
clone_size: NA
j_call: TRBJ2-6
cdr3_aa: CASSVDSPRANVLTF
cdr3_nt: TGTGCCAGCAGCGTGGACTCGCCGAGGGCCAACGTCCTGACTTTC

v_call: TRBV7-9
d_call: NA
clone_size: NA
j_call: TRBJ2-2
cdr3_aa: CASSHRGPNFGELFF
cdr3_nt: TGTGCCAGCAGCCACCGGGGGCCAAACTTTGGGGAGCTGTTTTTT

v_call: TRBV5-1
d_call: NA
clone_size: NA
j_call: TRBJ2-6
cdr3_aa: CASSDDRRGANVLTF
cdr3_nt: TGCGCCAGCAGCGACGACAGACGTGGGGCCAACGTCCTGACTTTC

v_call: TRBV7-2
d_call: NA
clone_size: NA
j_call: TRBJ1-1
cdr3_aa: CASSSNTEAFF
cdr3_nt: TGTGCCAGCAGCTCAAACACTGAAGCTTTCTTT

v_call: TRBV27
d_call: TRBD1
clone_size: NA
j_call: TRBJ1-5
cdr3_aa: CASSWQGGQPQHF
cdr3_nt: TGTGCCAGCAGTTGGCAGGGGGGTCAGCCCCAGCATTTT

v_call: TRBV7-9
d_call: TRBD1
clone_size: NA
j_call: TRBJ1-1
cdr3_aa: CASSQDRGQTEAFF
cdr3_nt: TGTGCCAGCAGCCAGGACAGGGGGCAAACTGAAGCTTTCTTT

v_call: TRBV10-3
d_call: TRBD1
clone_size: once
j_call: TRBJ1-1
cdr3_aa: CAIRRADRGSWAFF
cdr3_nt: TGTGCCATCAGGCGGGCGGACAGGGGTTCGTGGGCTTTCTTT

v_call: TRBV12-5
d_call: NA
clone_size: NA
j_call: TRBJ2-7
cdr3_aa: CASGLVPFDRHYEQYF
cdr3_nt: TGTGCTAGTGGTTTGGTACCCTTCGACCGACACTACGAGCAGTACTTC

v_call: TRBV2
d_call: NA
clone_size: NA
j_call: TRBJ1-4
cdr3_aa: CASSVVRDEKLFF
cdr3_nt: TGTGCCAGCAGTGTGGTCCGAGATGAAAAACTGTTTTTT

v_call: TRBV21-1
d_call: NA
clone_size: NA
j_call: TRBJ2-5
cdr3_aa: CASKLGDFQETQYF
cdr3_nt: TGTGCCAGCAAACTGGGGGACTTCCAAGAGACCCAGTACTTC

v_call: TRBV6-1
d_call: NA
clone_size: NA
j_call: TRBJ1-2
cdr3_aa: CASILGEGGYTF
cdr3_nt: TGTGCCAGCATTTTAGGGGAAGGCGGCTACACCTTC

v_call: TRBV14
d_call: NA
clone_size: NA
j_call: TRBJ2-5
cdr3_aa: CASSQLLQETQYF
cdr3_nt: TGTGCCAGCAGCCAACTCCTTCAAGAGACCCAGTACTTC

v_call: TRBV18
d_call: NA
clone_size: NA
j_call: TRBJ2-1
cdr3_aa: CASSPPSPRERSYNEQFF
cdr3_nt: TGTGCCAGCTCACCACCGAGTCCCAGGGAGAGGTCCTACAATGAGCAGTTCTTC

v_call: TRBV5-1
d_call: NA
clone_size: NA
j_call: TRBJ2-3
cdr3_aa: CASSLGDLASTDTQYF
cdr3_nt: TGCGCCAGCAGCTTGGGGGACCTAGCGAGCACAGATACGCAGTATTTT

v_call: TRBV12-5
d_call: NA
clone_size: NA
j_call: TRBJ1-5
cdr3_aa: CASGLGANQPQHF
cdr3_nt: TGTGCTAGTGGTTTGGGGGCGAATCAGCCCCAGCATTTT

v_call: TRBV5-3
d_call: TRBD1
clone_size: NA
j_call: TRBJ2-7
cdr3_aa: CARIGQGQGYEQYF
cdr3_nt: TGTGCCAGAATCGGACAGGGGCAGGGCTACGAGCAGTACTTC

v_call: TRBV14
d_call: NA
clone_size: NA
j_call: TRBJ2-1
cdr3_aa: CASSQEKGRGSDEQFF
cdr3_nt: TGTGCCAGCAGCCAAGAGAAAGGGCGGGGTTCGGATGAGCAGTTCTTC

v_call: TRBV12-5
d_call: NA
clone_size: NA
j_call: TRBJ1-2
cdr3_aa: CASGSPGYQGYTF
cdr3_nt: TGTGCTAGTGGTTCGCCTGGCTACCAGGGCTACACCTTC

v_call: TRBV6-5
d_call: NA
clone_size: NA
j_call: TRBJ1-6
cdr3_aa: CASSYSPVWDSPLHF
cdr3_nt: TGTGCCAGCAGTTACTCACCAGTTTGGGATTCACCCCTCCACTTT

v_call: TRBV5-6
d_call: TRBD2
clone_size: NA
j_call: TRBJ2-3
cdr3_aa: CASSGTSRSDTQYF
cdr3_nt: TGTGCCAGCAGCGGGACTAGCCGTTCGGATACGCAGTATTTT

v_call: TRBV7-9
d_call: NA
clone_size: NA
j_call: TRBJ2-1
cdr3_aa: CASSLGALGGAHEQFF
cdr3_nt: TGTGCCAGCAGTTTAGGGGCTTTGGGGGGGGCCCATGAGCAGTTCTTC

v_call: TRBV6-1
d_call: NA
clone_size: NA
j_call: TRBJ2-5
cdr3_aa: CASSERGPETQYF
cdr3_nt: TGTGCCAGCAGTGAGCGGGGACCGGAGACCCAGTACTTC

v_call: TRBV11-3
d_call: TRBD2
clone_size: NA
j_call: TRBJ2-5
cdr3_aa: CASSLLAGGEETQYF
cdr3_nt: TGTGCCAGCAGCCTCCTAGCGGGGGGCGAGGAGACCCAGTACTTC

v_call: TRBV9
d_call: TRBD1
clone_size: NA
j_call: TRBJ2-1
cdr3_aa: CASSPRTGYNEQFF
cdr3_nt: TGTGCCAGCAGCCCCCGGACAGGGTACAATGAGCAGTTCTTC

v_call: TRBV4-1
d_call: NA
clone_size: NA
j_call: TRBJ1-5
cdr3_aa: CASSQDRGTQPQHF
cdr3_nt: TGCGCCAGCAGCCAAGACCGAGGGACTCAGCCCCAGCATTTT

v_call: TRBV27
d_call: TRBD1
clone_size: NA
j_call: TRBJ2-2
cdr3_aa: CASSFTGGYDTGELFF
cdr3_nt: TGTGCCAGCAGCTTTACAGGGGGCTACGACACCGGGGAGCTGTTTTTT

v_call: TRBV10-1
d_call: NA
clone_size: once
j_call: TRBJ2-5
cdr3_aa: CASSSSPTQETQYF
cdr3_nt: TGCGCCAGCAGCTCTAGCCCGACACAAGAGACCCAGTACTTC

v_call: TRBV11-3
d_call: TRBD1
clone_size: once
j_call: TRBJ2-5
cdr3_aa: CASSLADRGRETQYF
cdr3_nt: TGTGCCAGCAGCTTAGCGGACAGGGGGAGAGAGACCCAGTACTTC

v_call: TRBV18
d_call: NA
clone_size: NA
j_call: TRBJ1-6
cdr3_aa: CASSPFRDGGNSPLHF
cdr3_nt: TGTGCCAGCTCACCTTTTCGGGACGGGGGTAATTCACCCCTCCACTTT

v_call: TRBV30
d_call: NA
clone_size: NA
j_call: TRBJ2-1
cdr3_aa: CAWSAKDGSSYNEQFF
cdr3_nt: TGTGCCTGGAGTGCGAAGGACGGGAGCTCCTACAATGAGCAGTTCTTC